These T cell receptor beta chains were read from a single sample in a study of cytomegalovirus exposure and HLA in healthy donors. The method was immunoSEQ multiplex PCR; TCRdb's version includes in-frame clones alone and lacks a portion of them. The sample lists some 140,000 clones; around 80% were seen once. The material sequenced was PBMCs. The receptors come from a woman aged 50 to 60 in good health and CMV-seropositive. CDR3s include the opening cysteine and the closing phenylalanine or tryptophan. D genes are given only for firm matches. Part of the rows lack a size; the others show once, few, many or a class for expanded clones.

CASSLDRGGNQPQHF	TGTGCCAGCAGTTTAGACAGGGGAGGGAATCAGCCCCAGCATTTT	TRBV27	TRBJ1-5	TRBD1	NA
CASSIPGQFVSGANVLTF	TGTGCCAGTAGTATACCGGGACAGTTTGTCTCTGGGGCCAACGTCCTGACTTTC	TRBV19	TRBJ2-6	TRBD1	NA
CASSSLNPGQGSGTEAFF	TGTGCCAGCAGCTCCCTAAATCCGGGACAGGGGTCGGGCACTGAAGCTTTCTTT	TRBV5-6	TRBJ1-1	TRBD1	NA
CASSLQTGNTEAFF	TGTGCCAGCAGCTTACAAACAGGGAACACTGAAGCTTTCTTT	TRBV7-9	TRBJ1-1	NA	NA
CAISEGGTDQPQHF	TGTGCCATCAGCGAGGGGGGGACTGATCAGCCCCAGCATTTT	TRBV10-3	TRBJ1-5	NA	once
CASRSTRTYNEQFF	TGTGCCAGCAGATCGACTAGGACCTACAATGAGCAGTTCTTC	TRBV6-5	TRBJ2-1	NA	NA
CASSFGAGEGYTF	TGTGCCAGCAGCTTCGGGGCAGGGGAAGGCTACACCTTC	TRBV7-2	TRBJ1-2	NA	once
CSALNKETQYF	TGCAGTGCTCTTAACAAAGAGACCCAGTACTTC	TRBV20-1	TRBJ2-5	NA	once
CASSLGGGQPQHF	TGCGCCAGCAGCTTGGGTGGTGGCCAGCCCCAGCATTTT	TRBV5-1	TRBJ1-5	NA	NA
CASSAIALNTEAFF	TGTGCCAGCAGTGCTATAGCCTTGAACACTGAAGCTTTCTTT	TRBV6-1	TRBJ1-1	NA	NA
CASSLSRDTGLHTGELFF	TGTGCCAGCAGCTTATCACGGGACACTGGACTTCACACCGGGGAGCTGTTTTTT	TRBV7-9	TRBJ2-2	NA	NA
CASSQDLGFPEAFF	TGTGCCAGCAGCCAAGATCTCGGGTTCCCTGAAGCTTTCTTT	TRBV4-2	TRBJ1-1	NA	NA
CASSLGTGGTEAFF	TGCGCCAGCAGCTTGGGAACAGGGGGAACTGAAGCTTTCTTT	TRBV5-1	TRBJ1-1	TRBD1	few
CASSPRDKLNTEAFF	TGTGCCAGCAGCCCTAGGGACAAGTTGAACACTGAAGCTTTCTTT	TRBV5-8	TRBJ1-1	NA	NA
CASSKGGVGYTF	TGTGCCAGCAGTAAAGGGGGTGTTGGCTACACCTTC	TRBV28	TRBJ1-2	NA	NA
CASSYPGKQHEQYF	TGTGCCAGCAGTTACCCAGGGAAACAGCACGAGCAGTACTTC	TRBV6-5	TRBJ2-7	NA	NA
CASSSRGQVGQPQHF	TGTGCCAGCAGCAGCCGGGGACAGGTCGGTCAGCCCCAGCATTTT	TRBV9	TRBJ1-5	TRBD1	NA
CASSLALYGYTF	TGTGCCAGCAGCTTAGCACTCTATGGCTACACCTTC	TRBV7-9	TRBJ1-2	NA	few
CASTQVGGETQYF	TGTGCCAGCACCCAGGTGGGGGGAGAGACCCAGTACTTC	TRBV25-1	TRBJ2-5	NA	NA
CAWSVLGRNYGYTF	TGTGCCTGGAGTGTACTAGGCAGAAACTATGGCTACACCTTC	TRBV30	TRBJ1-2	NA	NA
CASNEGNTEAFF	TGTGCCAGCAATGAGGGGAACACTGAAGCTTTCTTT	TRBV6-6	TRBJ1-1	NA	NA
CASSLEAGMGTDTQYF	TGCGCCAGCAGCTTGGAAGCGGGGATGGGCACAGATACGCAGTATTTT	TRBV5-1	TRBJ2-3	TRBD2	few
CASSQGYGTGAIEQYF	TGCGCCAGCAGCCAAGGCTACGGGACAGGGGCCATCGAGCAGTACTTC	TRBV4-1	TRBJ2-7	TRBD1	once
CASSLLEVTDTGELFF	TGTGCCAGCAGCTTGTTGGAGGTCACAGACACCGGGGAGCTGTTTTTT	TRBV5-6	TRBJ2-2	NA	NA
CASSSRDRGRRGYTF	TGTGCCAGCAGCTCCAGGGACAGGGGGCGCAGGGGCTACACCTTC	TRBV13	TRBJ1-2	TRBD1	NA
CASSNQGAKGYTF	TGTGCCAGCAGTAATCAGGGGGCTAAGGGCTACACCTTC	TRBV7-8	TRBJ1-2	TRBD1	NA
CASSGDRGREQYF	TGTGCCAGCAGTGGGGACAGGGGGCGAGAGCAGTACTTC	TRBV6-1	TRBJ2-7	TRBD1	NA
CASSEGARWPETQYF	TGTGCCAGCAGTGAAGGTGCCAGGTGGCCAGAGACCCAGTACTTC	TRBV6-1	TRBJ2-5	NA	NA
CASSIVSATEAFF	TGTGCCAGTAGTATAGTGTCAGCGACTGAAGCTTTCTTT	TRBV19	TRBJ1-1	NA	NA
CASSQEMRQGVSPLHF	TGTGCCAGCAGCCAAGAAATGCGACAGGGAGTTTCACCCCTCCACTTT	TRBV4-2	TRBJ1-6	TRBD1	once
CASSLDWAQSSYEQYF	TGTGCCAGCAGCCTAGACTGGGCGCAGAGCTCCTACGAGCAGTACTTC	TRBV4-2	TRBJ2-7	NA	NA
CASSPGTEAFF	TGTGCCAGCAGCCCCGGCACTGAAGCTTTCTTT	TRBV7-9	TRBJ1-1	NA	NA
CASSTQGGNSPLHF	TGTGCCAGCAGCACTCAGGGAGGGAATTCACCCCTCCACTTT	TRBV7-3	TRBJ1-6	NA	NA
CASSTQENYGYTF	TGTGCCAGCAGCACCCAAGAGAACTATGGCTACACCTTC	TRBV7-2	TRBJ1-2	NA	NA
CASSLVWSGDTDTQYF	TGTGCCAGCAGCTTAGTCTGGAGCGGGGACACAGATACGCAGTATTTT	TRBV7-9	TRBJ2-3	TRBD2	NA